This T cell receptor beta chain was obtained from a study of tumor-infiltrating lymphocytes in oesophageal squamous cell carcinoma. The CDR3 covers 11 residues. Germline V gives CDR1 SGHAT, CDR2 FQNNGV. V lost 4 bases to trimming and J lost 13 bases, with 11 bases between them. Using its own MiXCR run on the PCR reads, TCRdb lists one record per CDR3 protein. The sample shows tens of thousands of distinct CDR3 sequences, more than 30% of them seen only once. This TCR was recovered from a male donor with esophageal squamous cell carcinoma. The specimen was esophageal tumor tissue. V is TRBV11-2 and J is TRBJ2-4, with D hard to call. For the CDR3, the DNA is TGTGCCAGCAGCTCCGGTTTTTCCCAGTACTTC. Translation gives CASSSGFSQYF.